The clone carrying this T cell receptor (beta chain) is a singleton in its sample. Its antigen is not known. Primers included in the PCR were 60 Vbeta and 13 Jbeta primers. Using immunoSEQ multiplex PCR, the repertoire was profiled, and TCRdb retains in-frame clones only, with some absent. The table records 250,000 to 300,000 clones, just under 85% of them present only once. The data were obtained in a study of cytomegalovirus exposure and HLA in healthy donors. The study, taken as a whole, reports: Later analysis reportedly placed an Asian-associated ancestry cluster below the roughly 690-donor mean in N-insertions.

There are 18 residues in the CDR3. The V segment lost 6 bases and the J segment 0 bases; nucleotides outside the gene matches: 8. Looked up from germline, CDR1 is SNHLY and CDR2 is FYNNEI. The J gene is TRBJ2-7, the V gene TRBV2, with 16 nucleotides matching TRBD2. Source material: PBMCs. This TCR derives from a woman aged 40 to 55 in good health and CMV-seropositive. This CDR3 is CASRTGTSGRAVSYEQYF. Written as DNA, the CDR3 is TGTGCCAGCAGGACCGGGACTAGCGGGAGGGCCGTCTCCTACGAGCAGTACTTC.